A selection of T cell receptor beta chains follows, all from one sample in a study of T cell repertoires in cytomegalovirus infection. TCRdb reprocessed the reads via MiXCR and lists one record per CDR3 protein. The table shows some 170,000 distinct CDR3 sequences, with 17% occurring only once. Source material: CD8+ T cells from PBMCs. The receptors stem from a human donor in good health (CMV status not recorded). Some clones in this sample may be carry-over from other donors' samples. CDR3s leave out the opening cysteine and the closing phenylalanine or tryptophan.

TRBJ2-7 | TRBV7-6 | ASSSTVSDEQY
TRBJ2-3 | TRBV9 | ASSVETSGAFTDTQY
TRBJ1-1 | TRBV7-9 | ASRTPPQGRNTEAF
TRBJ2-1 | TRBV24-1 | ATSKGNEQF
TRBJ2-6 | TRBV12-3/TRBV12-4 | ASSLRENFGSNVLT
TRBJ2-2 | TRBV4-2 | ASSPLPGLAGGKNTGELF
TRBJ1-6 | TRBV27 | ASSLSGTGSSPLH
TRBJ2-7 | TRBV7-2 | ASRPAPSYEQY
TRBJ2-7 | TRBV12-3/TRBV12-4 | ASSLALADIYEQY
TRBJ2-1 | TRBV7-3 | ASSLRCGEDPCEQF
TRBJ2-1 | TRBV4-3 | ASSQDATTWGPGTYNEQF
TRBJ2-1 | TRBV7-2 | ASSSLGGGPYNEQF
TRBJ2-7 | TRBV7-3 | ASSLTEVNYEQY
TRBJ2-4 | TRBV3-1 | ASSQGPGRAKNIQY
TRBJ2-7 | TRBV19 | ASSILAFGSSYEQY
TRBJ2-3 | TRBV28 | ASRYAGDTQY
TRBJ2-7 | TRBV7-2 | ASSPFGGGGYEQY
TRBJ2-5 | TRBV12-3/TRBV12-4 | ASSLGLTSRETQY
TRBJ2-7 | TRBV20-1 | SASDGNLAYEQY
TRBJ2-3 | TRBV7-2 | ASSPSRGGRGTDTQY
TRBJ2-7 | TRBV9 | ASGGTYEQY
TRBJ1-1 | TRBV7-8 | ASSFMGPDTEAF
TRBJ1-4 | TRBV7-2 | ASSLNHPTGTGREKLF
TRBJ2-2 | TRBV11-2 | ASSTPGQNTGELF
TRBJ2-5 | TRBV10-3 | AISDEGGDQETQY
TRBJ2-3 | TRBV7-9 | ASSGTRTDTQY
TRBJ1-5 | TRBV12-3/TRBV12-4 | ASSFGGGSQPQH
TRBJ1-1 | TRBV29-1 | SVPGNTEAF
TRBJ2-1 | TRBV29-1 | SVLGGTGSYNEQF
TRBJ2-3 | TRBV7-9 | ASSKPGQGRADTQY
TRBJ2-4 | TRBV18 | ASSPSDRAPLVKNIQY
TRBJ1-4 | TRBV28 | ASSLDTGRDEKLF
TRBJ1-1 | TRBV9 | ASSVPRTGENTEAF
TRBJ1-1 | TRBV11-3 | ASSRGIGNTEAF
TRBJ2-7 | TRBV7-2 | ASSLVRTGVNEQY
TRBJ1-1 | TRBV7-9 | ASSPRQGNTEAF
TRBJ2-3 | TRBV7-2 | ASSLAPAGGYSTDTQY
TRBJ1-1 | TRBV6-2/TRBV6-3 | ASSFGLSGNTEAF
TRBJ2-7 | TRBV12-3/TRBV12-4 | ASRLSGNEQY
TRBJ2-1 | TRBV7-6 | ASSLLRDEQF
TRBJ1-5 | TRBV28 | ASSFAVGQGINQPQH